The sequence of this TCR beta chain was determined in a study of response to subunit inactivated influenza vaccine. Study conclusions and caveats: Authors suggested seasonal influenza vaccinations each recruit few new T cells.

CDR1 MNHEY and CDR2 SVGEGT come from the germline V gene. Trimming cost V 6 bases and J 6 bases, with 18 bases left between them. CDR3 length: 15 amino acids. TCRdb redid the calling of the RT-PCR reads with MiXCR, one entry per CDR3 protein. This sample carries roughly 650,000 distinct CDR3 sequences, 15% to 17% of them seen once, and the ten largest clones take about 9.9%. With respect to this clonotype: Its cognate antigen is unknown.

The genes are TRBV6-2 or TRBV6-3 and TRBJ2-1, with D perhaps being TRBD1 or TRBD2 (6 bases each). The starting material was PBMCs from blood, obtained approximately 12 days after vaccination. The source is a man in his fifties or sixties who received an inactivated influenza vaccine. This chain's CDR3 is CASRLGGSLGNEQFF. The CDR3 coding sequence is TGTGCCAGCAGGTTAGGGGGGAGCCTGGGCAATGAGCAGTTCTTC.